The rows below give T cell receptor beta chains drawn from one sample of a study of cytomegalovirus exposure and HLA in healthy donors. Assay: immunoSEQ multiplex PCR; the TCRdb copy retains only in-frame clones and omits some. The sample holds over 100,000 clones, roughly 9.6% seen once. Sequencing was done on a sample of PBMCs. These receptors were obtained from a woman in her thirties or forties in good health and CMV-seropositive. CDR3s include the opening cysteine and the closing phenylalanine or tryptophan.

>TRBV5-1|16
CASTPAGTGISYEQYF
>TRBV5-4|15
CASSLGGAAAYEQYF
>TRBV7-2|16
CASSLGGTSGGNEQFF
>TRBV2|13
CASSGEATDTQYF
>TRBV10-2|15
CASSETSGGQETQYF
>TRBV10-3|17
CAISEPPSDRGSYEQYF
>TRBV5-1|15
CASSGKDSLNEKLFF
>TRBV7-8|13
CASRKGQAYEQYF
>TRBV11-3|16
CASSLESIYRGDTQYF
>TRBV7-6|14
CASSLVSGRDEQFF
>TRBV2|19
CASSEAGLAESLAKNIQYF
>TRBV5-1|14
CASSRGVENTEAFF
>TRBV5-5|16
CASSPGLAGSTDTQYF
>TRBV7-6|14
CASSSQGPNTEAFF
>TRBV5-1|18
CASSPSSGGIGSYNEQFF
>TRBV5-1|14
CASSLEAGPPQQYF
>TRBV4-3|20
CASSQDPFSLGTGGFNEQFF
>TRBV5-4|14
CASSTWDRNYGYTF
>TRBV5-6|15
CASSLRGTGNTEAFF
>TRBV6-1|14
CASRGTGASYEQYF
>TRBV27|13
CASSPESNTEAFF
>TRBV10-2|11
CASSARIEAFF
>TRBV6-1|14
CASSGQGAGYGYTF
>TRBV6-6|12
CASSYGGTEAFF